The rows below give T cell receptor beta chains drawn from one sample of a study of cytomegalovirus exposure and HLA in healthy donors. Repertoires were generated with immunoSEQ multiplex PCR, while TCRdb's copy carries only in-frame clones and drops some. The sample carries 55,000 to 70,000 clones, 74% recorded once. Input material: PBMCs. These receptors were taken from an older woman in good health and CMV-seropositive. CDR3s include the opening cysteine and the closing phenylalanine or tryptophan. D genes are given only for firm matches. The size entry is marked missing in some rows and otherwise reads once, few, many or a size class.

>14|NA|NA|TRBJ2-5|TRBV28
CASSSTGWAETQYF
TGTGCCAGCAGTTCCACAGGGTGGGCAGAGACCCAGTACTTC
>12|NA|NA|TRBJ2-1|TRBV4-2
CASSRRDNEQFF
TGTGCCAGCAGCAGGCGGGACAATGAGCAGTTCTTC
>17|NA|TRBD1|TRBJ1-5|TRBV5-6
CASSLHPQGAGDQPQHF
TGTGCCAGCAGCTTGCATCCGCAGGGGGCCGGGGATCAGCCCCAGCATTTT
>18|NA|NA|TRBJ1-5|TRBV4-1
CASSQDWQGQGRNQPQHF
TGCGCCAGCAGCCAAGATTGGCAGGGGCAGGGGCGCAATCAGCCCCAGCATTTT
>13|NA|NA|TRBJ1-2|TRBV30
CAWSAMGNYGYTF
TGTGCCTGGAGTGCCATGGGCAACTATGGCTACACCTTC
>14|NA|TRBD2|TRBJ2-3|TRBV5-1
CASDSGGSTDTQYF
TGCGCCAGCGACAGCGGGGGTTCCACAGATACGCAGTATTTT
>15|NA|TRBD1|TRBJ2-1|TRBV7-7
CASSLGRGPKSEQFF
TGTGCTAGCAGCTTAGGCAGGGGGCCAAAGAGTGAGCAGTTCTTC
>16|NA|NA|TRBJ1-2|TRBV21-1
CASTPIPGQGVNGYTF
TGTGCCAGCACCCCGATTCCGGGACAGGGGGTAAATGGCTACACCTTC
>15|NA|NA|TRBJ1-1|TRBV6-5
CASSYSTGMNTEAFF
TGTGCCAGCAGTTACTCAACGGGGATGAACACTGAAGCTTTCTTT
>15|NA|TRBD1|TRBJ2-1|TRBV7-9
CASSGTGGAHNEQFF
TGTGCCAGCAGCGGGACAGGGGGCGCCCACAATGAGCAGTTCTTC
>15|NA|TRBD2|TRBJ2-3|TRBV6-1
CASQPLAGVTDTQYF
TGTGCCAGCCAGCCACTAGCGGGAGTCACAGATACGCAGTATTTT
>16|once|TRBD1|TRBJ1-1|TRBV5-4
CASSLGGGQGIAEAFF
TGTGCCAGCAGCTTGGGAGGGGGACAGGGAATCGCTGAAGCTTTCTTT
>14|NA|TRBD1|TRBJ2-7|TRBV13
CASRRGQGSYEQYF
TGTGCCAGCAGGAGGGGACAGGGCTCCTACGAGCAGTACTTC
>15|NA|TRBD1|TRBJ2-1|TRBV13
CASSVTGTGVNEQFF
TGTGCCAGCAGCGTGACCGGGACAGGAGTCAATGAGCAGTTCTTC
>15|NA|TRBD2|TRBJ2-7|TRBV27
CASSPITSGVYEQYF
TGTGCCAGCAGTCCTATAACTAGCGGGGTCTACGAGCAGTACTTC
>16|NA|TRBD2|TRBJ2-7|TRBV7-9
CASSPRLAGESHEQYF
TGTGCCAGCAGCCCCCGACTAGCGGGAGAATCCCACGAGCAGTACTTC
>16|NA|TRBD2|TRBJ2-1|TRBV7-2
CASSLGGLAGRAEQFF
TGTGCCAGCAGCTTAGGGGGACTAGCGGGGCGGGCTGAGCAGTTCTTC
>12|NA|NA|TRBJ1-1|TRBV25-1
CASSEYRGEAFF
TGTGCCAGCAGTGAGTATCGAGGCGAAGCTTTCTTT
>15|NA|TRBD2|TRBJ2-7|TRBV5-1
CASSARGGMTGEQYF
TGCGCCAGCAGCGCCCGCGGGGGGATGACAGGCGAGCAGTACTTC
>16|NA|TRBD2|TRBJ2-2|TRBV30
CAWETTSGSFWGELFF
TGTGCCTGGGAGACGACTAGCGGGAGTTTTTGGGGGGAGCTGTTTTTT
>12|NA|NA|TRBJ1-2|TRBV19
CAGSTANYGYTF
TGTGCCGGATCGACAGCTAACTATGGCTACACCTTC
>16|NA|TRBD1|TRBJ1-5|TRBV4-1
CASSLDRGYSNQPQHF
TGCGCCAGCAGCCTCGACAGGGGATATAGCAATCAGCCCCAGCATTTT
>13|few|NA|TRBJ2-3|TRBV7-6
CASSLDYTDTQYF
TGTGCCAGCAGCTTAGACTACACAGATACGCAGTATTTT
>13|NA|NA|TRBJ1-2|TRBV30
CAWSGLLNYGYTF
TGTGCCTGGAGTGGACTGCTTAACTATGGCTACACCTTC
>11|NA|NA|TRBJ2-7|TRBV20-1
CSARQGYEQYF
TGCAGTGCTCGGCAGGGCTACGAGCAGTACTTC
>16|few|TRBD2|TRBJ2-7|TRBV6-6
CASSQGGTSGKGEQYF
TGTGCCAGCAGTCAGGGGGGGACTAGCGGGAAGGGTGAGCAGTACTTC
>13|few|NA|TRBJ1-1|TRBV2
CASGGDRGTEAFF
TGTGCCAGCGGAGGGGATCGTGGCACTGAAGCTTTCTTT
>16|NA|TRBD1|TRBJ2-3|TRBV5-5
CASSAGQGLMADTQYF
TGTGCCAGCAGCGCGGGACAGGGATTGATGGCAGATACGCAGTATTTT
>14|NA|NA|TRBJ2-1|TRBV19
CASKRGALNNEQFF
TGTGCCAGTAAACGGGGGGCCTTAAACAATGAGCAGTTCTTC
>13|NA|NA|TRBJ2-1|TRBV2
CASSERWYNEQFF
TGTGCCAGCAGTGAGCGTTGGTACAATGAGCAGTTCTTC
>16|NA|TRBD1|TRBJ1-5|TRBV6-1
CASSEARTGGDQPQHF
TGTGCCAGCAGTGAAGCCCGGACAGGGGGCGATCAGCCCCAGCATTTT
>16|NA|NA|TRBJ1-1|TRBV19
CASTKKGERMNTEAFF
TGTGCCAGTACCAAGAAGGGGGAGCGGATGAACACTGAAGCTTTCTTT
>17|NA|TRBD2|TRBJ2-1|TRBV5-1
CASSSGLAGGPGNEQFF
TGCGCCAGCAGCTCGGGACTAGCGGGGGGGCCAGGCAATGAGCAGTTCTTC
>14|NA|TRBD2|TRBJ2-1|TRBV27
CASSSGGALNEQFF
TGTGCCAGCAGTTCGGGGGGGGCCCTCAATGAGCAGTTCTTC
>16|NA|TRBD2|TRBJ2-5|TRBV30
CAWSLTSGGPQETQYF
TGTGCCTGGAGTCTTACTAGCGGGGGGCCCCAAGAGACCCAGTACTTC
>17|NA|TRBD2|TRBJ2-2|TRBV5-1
CASSHSTSGRGTGELFF
TGCGCCAGCAGCCACTCGACTAGCGGGAGGGGTACCGGGGAGCTGTTTTTT
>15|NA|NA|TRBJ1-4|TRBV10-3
CAISVTPQQGRQLFF
TGTGCCATCAGTGTCACCCCTCAACAGGGCCGCCAACTGTTTTTT
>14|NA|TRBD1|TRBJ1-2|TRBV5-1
CASSSTGGGFGYTF
TGCGCCAGCAGCTCGACAGGGGGAGGGTTTGGCTACACCTTC
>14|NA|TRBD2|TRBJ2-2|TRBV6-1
CASSGLAQIGELFF
TGTGCCAGCAGTGGACTAGCCCAAATCGGGGAGCTGTTTTTT
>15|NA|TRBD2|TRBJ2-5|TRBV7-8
CASSFVGGRQETQYF
TGTGCCAGCAGCTTTGTGGGAGGGCGGCAAGAGACCCAGTACTTC